Included here is one T cell receptor (beta chain) sequence, with context. This table comes from immunoSEQ multiplex PCR, and its TCRdb copy is limited to in-frame clones, with some not included. The repertoire holds about 140,000 clones, with approximately 94% as singletons. This sample was taken from a study of control samples from healthy donors and cancer patients. Germline values: CDR1 KGHDR, CDR2 SFDVKD. V shed 4 bases and J shed 10 bases, with 19 bases lying between them. The CDR3 spans 15 residues. The material sequenced was blood. The sequence was collected from a man aged 35 to 55 in good health. The V gene is TRBV24-1, the J gene TRBJ2-1, with a possible D match to TRBD1 (6 bases). Written as DNA, the CDR3 is TGTGCCACCAGTGAGAACGGGGCAGGGGCCGAAGAGCAGTTCTTC. Protein sequence: CATSENGAGAEEQFF.